This TCR beta chain originates from a study of metastatic and nonmetastatic thyroid tumors. The entire patient cohort was treatment-naive prior to thyroid surgery. This clone has ten or more counts. TCRdb used MiXCR to call clones anew from the PCR reads. Among around 27,000 clones, 14% to 15% were seen once, and the ten largest hold about 3.6%. This CDR3 region has 14 residues. Unmatched junction bases numbered 6, after V lost 6 bases and J lost 1 base. Per the germline V gene, CDR1 is SEHNR and CDR2 is FQNEAQ (reference sequence). Sequences were obtained from blood. V gene TRBV7-9 combines with J gene TRBJ2-7; 7 positions agree with TRBD2. The origin of this receptor is a female donor with papillary thyroid cancer or a benign thyroid nodule (not recorded which). Some clones in this sample may be carry-over from other donors' samples. CDR3 nucleotide sequence: TGTGCCAGCAGTGAGGTGGGAGGGTCCTACGAGCAGTACTTC. This gives the protein CASSEVGGSYEQYF.